Listed below are T cell receptor beta chains from one sample, sequenced in a study of T-cell memory formation after mild COVID-19. One entry per CDR3 protein, called by TCRdb with MiXCR from the 5' RACE reads. Among roughly 400,000 distinct CDR3 sequences, around 24% were seen once, and the ten largest hold roughly 8.9%. The sequencing sample was made of PBMCs or a T cell subset sorted from them (not recorded which). The receptors come from an adult woman who had mild COVID-19 (a few samples of this study predate the infection). Cell type and time point are not known. Each CDR3 is given without its conserved first and last residue.

>TRBV15|TRBJ2-1
ATTEISSGRAREQF
>TRBV19|TRBJ1-5
ASQDPGRQPQH
>TRBV12-3/TRBV12-4|TRBJ1-2
ASSQLNYGYT
>TRBV12-3/TRBV12-4|TRBJ2-3
ASSLGGGPSDTQY
>TRBV2|TRBJ2-7
ASKIAGGYEQY
>TRBV11-2|TRBJ2-1
ASSLRIAGGLYNEQF
>TRBV7-3|TRBJ2-1
ASSPRGGAIDEQF
>TRBV6-5|TRBJ2-2
ASSYPGTGELF
>TRBV7-8|TRBJ1-5
ASSLAGDSNQPQH
>TRBV6-5|TRBJ2-3
ASSPREVRTDTQY
>TRBV12-3/TRBV12-4|TRBJ1-2
ASSHPGSYGYT
>TRBV7-2|TRBJ1-3
ASSPGQGSSGNTIY
>TRBV7-9|TRBJ2-7
ASSSPSAGDMNEQY
>TRBV29-1|TRBJ2-7
SVEERGKGGGIYEQY
>TRBV10-3|TRBJ2-5
AIRRTSGREETQY
>TRBV4-1|TRBJ2-5
ASSRRGTEETQY
>TRBV3-1|TRBJ2-3
ASSQGLSGTDTQY
>TRBV4-3|TRBJ2-1
ASSQGGEYNEQF
>TRBV5-1|TRBJ2-3
ASSDTTGTDTQY
>TRBV5-1|TRBJ2-3
ASSLAGTGDTDTQY
>TRBV19|TRBJ1-6
ASSTKPSPLH
>TRBV6-5|TRBJ2-2
ASSSQLAGQNTGELF
>TRBV19|TRBJ2-1
ASRDDSSSYNEQF
>TRBV30|TRBJ1-5
AWSPPGYLNQPQH
>TRBV30|TRBJ1-5
AWSPVQYNQPQH
>TRBV9|TRBJ2-2
ASSWGQGTTGELF
>TRBV12-3/TRBV12-4|TRBJ2-7
ASSLAGGPSYEQY
>TRBV7-9|TRBJ1-5
ASSAGQYSNQPQH
>TRBV5-6|TRBJ2-1
ASSLAPNEQF
>TRBV19|TRBJ1-1
ASSLWTGKNTEAF
>TRBV18|TRBJ2-3
ASSPGSSGSTDTQY
>TRBV24-1|TRBJ2-3
ATSDLRGDTQY
>TRBV6-2/TRBV6-3|TRBJ1-2
ASSTRGTYYGYT
>TRBV24-1|TRBJ2-2
ATSDLLVTANTGELF
>TRBV7-6|TRBJ2-1
ASSGLTGVNEQF
>TRBV5-4|TRBJ2-2
ASSSWTSGGPNTGELF
>TRBV5-1|TRBJ1-2
ASSLALGTNGYT
>TRBV3-1|TRBJ1-5
ASSQQGYSNQPQH
>TRBV18|TRBJ2-5
ASSPSRGDGKTQY
>TRBV19|TRBJ1-5
ASSIRANNQPQH
>TRBV5-1|TRBJ1-2
ASRSGDYGYT
>TRBV5-1|TRBJ1-2
ASSLAYSGRILNYGYT
>TRBV7-9|TRBJ2-7
ASSFPGPSYEQY
>TRBV5-1|TRBJ2-7
ASSLGFQRGSYEQY
>TRBV4-3|TRBJ2-1
ASSQEPAKGNEQF
>TRBV12-3/TRBV12-4|TRBJ2-2
ASSAGTINTGELF
>TRBV5-6|TRBJ2-1
ASSFVRDEQF
>TRBV5-5|TRBJ1-5
ASSAVVGEALNQPQH
>TRBV18|TRBJ2-3
ASSGAAGTDTQY